This TCR beta chain was recovered during a study of T-cell reconstitution after alpha-beta-depleted transplantation in children. Study observations and caveats: After one year, T-cell counts and TCRbeta diversity mostly came from new T cells. There were reportedly several hundred expanded graft clones from which alpha-beta T cells came about two months after transplant.

This clonotype was detected only a few times. What it binds is unknown. Germline-derived CDR1 and CDR2 are WSHSY and SAAADI. J was trimmed by 1 base and V by 6 bases; bases with no gene match: 21. This CDR3 contains 19 residues. Preparation of the TCRbeta library involved a method that used unique molecular identifiers. Using its own MiXCR run on the PCR reads, TCRdb lists one record per CDR3 protein. The sample yields around 420,000 distinct CDR3 sequences, about 17% seen once. The chain couples TRBV10-2 to TRBJ2-7; 7 bases are shared with TRBD2. Sequenced here: PBMCs, mostly from graft donor cells, sampled 360 days after TCRalphabeta/CD19-depleted stem cell transplant. The sequence came from a boy under two years old who had a stem cell transplant for Wiskott-Aldrich syndrome, so the T cells may come from the graft donor. CDR3 DNA: TGCGCCAGCAGAGCCCCAGGGACCCGAGTGGGACTACGATCCTACGAGCAGTACTTC. This codes for CASRAPGTRVGLRSYEQYF.